This T cell receptor (beta chain) stems from a study of radiotherapy plus CTLA-4 blockade in lung cancer. Study-wide points: Reports identified early blood T cell clone dynamics, with interferon-beta, as the best response predictor.

This table comes from immunoSEQ multiplex PCR, and its TCRdb copy is limited to in-frame clones, with some not included. Of 81,000 or so clones listed, under 85% are singletons. On this clone: Its antigen is not known.

Chemo-refractory metastatic non-small-cell lung cancer patients underwent focal radiation alongside CTLA-4 blockade with ipilimumab. This sequence was found in a human donor with non-small cell lung cancer that progressed on radiotherapy plus ipilimumab. This material consisted of peripheral blood, taken from a patient treated with radiotherapy plus ipilimumab.

DNA for the CDR3: TGTGCCAGCAGCCCCCAGGGAGCGGGGGCGGGGAATGAGCAGTTCTTC. As protein: CASSPQGAGAGNEQFF. V gene TRBV7-6 combines with J gene TRBJ2-1, with TRBD2 matching 8 bases. This CDR3 spans 16 amino acids. CDR1 SGHVS and CDR2 FNYEAQ come from the germline V gene. Unmatched junction bases numbered 13, after V lost 5 bases and J lost 7 bases.